This TCR beta chain comes out of a study of CXCR3-negative and CXCR3-positive naive CD8 T cells. Regarding the study as a whole: Both naive subsets, CXCR3-negative and CXCR3-positive, displayed similar TRBV-TRBJ usage, unlike memory cells. TRB CDR3 hydrophobicity was greater in CXCR3-positive naive cells than in CXCR3-negative naive cells.

Note on this clonotype: The antigen is not known.

It was by 5' RACE with UMI labels that the TRB cDNA libraries were prepared. TCRdb reworked the 5' RACE reads into one entry per CDR3 protein, no DNA. Its table records about 120,000 distinct CDR3 sequences. The CDR3 is made up of 14 amino acids. Per the germline V gene, CDR1 is LGHDT and CDR2 is YNNKEL (reference sequence). This sequence originates from a human donor in good health. Some clones in this sample may be carry-over from other donors' samples. The sequencing sample was made of naive CXCR3+ CD8+ T cells from blood. Subset here: CD45RO-CCR7+CD27+CD95- naive CD8+ T cells expressing CXCR3 (TNR3+). The chain couples TRBV3-1 to TRBJ1-4. The chain's CDR3 is CASSPTGRGEKLFF. The whole variable domain, remainder taken from reference TRBV3-1 and TRBJ1-4, is DTAVSQTPKYLVTQMGNDKSIKCEQNLGHDTMYWYKQDSKKFLKIMFSYNNKELIINETVPNRFSPKSPDKAHLNLHINSLELGDSAVYFCASSPTGRGEKLFFGSGTQLSVL.